What follows is one T cell receptor (beta chain) and its context. Its specificity is unknown. Mismatch with germline at one junction end may stem from a read error. The method was immunoSEQ multiplex PCR; TCRdb's version includes in-frame clones alone and lacks a portion of them. The sample lists 2 million to 2.5 million clones, approximately 94% occurring once. The data were obtained in a study of shared clonotypes between healthy human individuals. Study background: A few men and a couple of women, aged 18 to 49, were donors.

Whole-study results and caveats: Clonotype sharing among donors was expected to depend on sequencing depth. Estimated richness was generally greater in naive than memory subsets.

The TCR sequence derives from a man younger than 35 in good health. Sample: naive CD4+ T cells sorted from blood. Subset described: CD45RA+ positively selected.

The CDR3 DNA reads TGTGCCAGCAGTCAGGGACGGTTCATGAACTTC. It encodes CASSQGRFMNF. The chain has TRBV2 and TRBJ2-7, with D perhaps being TRBD1 or TRBD2 (5 bases each). Per germline, CDR1 SNHLY and CDR2 FYNNEI. CDR3 length equals 11 residues.